The clone carrying this T cell receptor (beta chain) was counted ten times or more. What it binds is unknown. The sample is drawn from a study of blood T cells in healthy people across ages. General study findings and limits: A strong correlation was found between TCR beta diversity and the percentage of naive T cells. Estimated diversity across one million T cells was deemed an underestimate.

The V gene end was trimmed by 4 bases and the J gene end by 4 bases; junction bases not matched to a gene: 10. The CDR3 is made up of 15 amino acids. Germline CDR1 SQVTM, CDR2 ANQGSEA. Individuals who donated were healthy Caucasians from Russia aged roughly 6 to 90. Each individual donor underwent a draw of ten milliliters of peripheral blood. Together with a sample-barcoded 5' primer, a J-beta primer mix was included in a second PCR lasting about 7 to 11 cycles. One entry per CDR3 protein results from TCRdb running MiXCR on the 5' RACE reads. Among approximately 800,000 distinct CDR3 sequences listed, roughly 60% were seen once.

Sequencing was performed on blood. This sequence originates from a man aged 25-45 years in good health. This rearrangement joins TRBV29-1 to TRBJ2-1; TRBD2 matches at 7 bases. CDR3 region: CSVGSEREKYNEQFF. For the CDR3, the DNA is TGCAGCGTTGGGTCGGAGCGGGAAAAGTACAATGAGCAGTTCTTC.